A selection of T cell receptor beta chains follows, all from one sample in a study of early T cells in non-severe SARS-CoV-2 infection. Using its own MiXCR run on the 5' RACE reads, TCRdb lists one record per CDR3 protein. Among about 50,000 distinct CDR3 sequences, around 13% were seen once, and the ten largest hold approximately 10%. The sample consisted of whole blood. Every receptor here comes from an adult who was a healthcare worker with PCR-confirmed SARS-CoV-2 infection or an uninfected control (not recorded which). The CDR3 runs from the conserved cysteine through the conserved F or W. D genes are given only for firm matches. The size entry is marked missing in some rows and otherwise reads once, few, many or a size class.

v_gene: TRBV11-2; abundance: -; j_gene: TRBJ2-1; d_gene: -; CDR3aa: CASSPRGLSYNEQFF; CDR3nt: TGTGCCAGCAGCCCCCGGGGGCTCAGCTACAATGAGCAGTTCTTC
v_gene: TRBV29-1; abundance: many; j_gene: TRBJ2-5; d_gene: -; CDR3aa: CSVESGGEETQYF; CDR3nt: TGCAGCGTTGAATCCGGAGGGGAGGAGACCCAGTACTTC
v_gene: TRBV4-1; abundance: many; j_gene: TRBJ2-7; d_gene: -; CDR3aa: CASSQAGPSSYEQYF; CDR3nt: TGCGCCAGCAGCCAAGCGGGCCCTAGCTCCTACGAGCAGTACTTC
v_gene: TRBV28; abundance: once; j_gene: TRBJ1-2; d_gene: -; CDR3aa: CASSFWGNGYTF; CDR3nt: TGTGCCAGCAGTTTCTGGGGTAATGGCTACACCTTC
v_gene: TRBV20-1; abundance: -; j_gene: TRBJ2-7; d_gene: TRBD1; CDR3aa: CSAEGQGVYEQYF; CDR3nt: TGCAGTGCTGAAGGACAGGGGGTATACGAGCAGTACTTC
v_gene: TRBV12-3/TRBV12-4; abundance: many; j_gene: TRBJ1-2; d_gene: TRBD1; CDR3aa: CASSSRGGLSYTF; CDR3nt: TGTGCCAGCAGTTCCCGAGGGGGCCTAAGCTACACCTTC
v_gene: TRBV6-6; abundance: many; j_gene: TRBJ2-5; d_gene: -; CDR3aa: CASSYSGGRRVGQETQYF; CDR3nt: TGTGCCAGCAGTTACTCGGGAGGTAGAAGGGTGGGGCAAGAGACCCAGTACTTC
v_gene: TRBV29-1; abundance: many; j_gene: TRBJ1-2; d_gene: TRBD1; CDR3aa: CSVGQGDGYTF; CDR3nt: TGCAGCGTTGGACAGGGCGATGGCTACACCTTC
v_gene: TRBV5-4; abundance: many; j_gene: TRBJ2-6; d_gene: -; CDR3aa: CASSPSGANVLTF; CDR3nt: TGTGCCAGCAGTCCCTCTGGGGCCAACGTCCTGACTTTC
v_gene: TRBV11-3; abundance: many; j_gene: TRBJ2-1; d_gene: -; CDR3aa: CASSIGTSDEQFF; CDR3nt: TGTGCCAGCAGCATCGGGACTTCGGATGAGCAGTTCTTC
v_gene: TRBV28; abundance: many; j_gene: TRBJ1-2; d_gene: TRBD1; CDR3aa: CASSPVTGVGGYTF; CDR3nt: TGTGCCAGCAGCCCAGTCACAGGGGTCGGCGGCTACACCTTC
v_gene: TRBV9; abundance: -; j_gene: TRBJ2-5; d_gene: -; CDR3aa: CASSVAGGAWRETQYF; CDR3nt: TGTGCCAGCAGCGTAGCTGGGGGCGCGTGGCGAGAGACCCAGTACTTC
v_gene: TRBV11-2; abundance: few; j_gene: TRBJ1-6; d_gene: -; CDR3aa: CASSLVWSGPGSSSYNSPLHF; CDR3nt: TGTGCCAGCAGCTTAGTTTGGTCTGGACCAGGGTCTAGCTCCTATAATTCACCCCTCCACTTT
v_gene: TRBV5-1; abundance: many; j_gene: TRBJ2-1; d_gene: TRBD2; CDR3aa: CASSSGRPLDPSNEQFF; CDR3nt: TGCGCCAGCAGCTCCGGGAGGCCACTCGACCCGAGCAATGAGCAGTTCTTC